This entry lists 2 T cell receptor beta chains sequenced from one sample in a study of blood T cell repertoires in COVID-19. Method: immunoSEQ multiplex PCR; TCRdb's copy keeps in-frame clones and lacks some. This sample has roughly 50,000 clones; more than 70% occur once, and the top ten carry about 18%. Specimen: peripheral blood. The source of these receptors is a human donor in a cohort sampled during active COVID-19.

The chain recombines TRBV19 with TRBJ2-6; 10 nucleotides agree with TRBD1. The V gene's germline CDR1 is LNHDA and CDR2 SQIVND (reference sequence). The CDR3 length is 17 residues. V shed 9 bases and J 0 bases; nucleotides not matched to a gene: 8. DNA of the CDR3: TGTGCCAGCAGAACCGGGACAGGGGCCTCTGGGGCCAACGTCCTGACTTTC. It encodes CASRTGTGASGANVLTF.

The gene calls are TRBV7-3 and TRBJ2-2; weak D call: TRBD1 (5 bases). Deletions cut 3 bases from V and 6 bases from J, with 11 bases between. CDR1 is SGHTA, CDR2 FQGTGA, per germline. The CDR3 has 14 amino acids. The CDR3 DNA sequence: TGTGCCAGCAGCTTTTCAGGGTTCGCCGGGGAGCTGTTTTTT. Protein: CASSFSGFAGELFF.